These 30 T cell receptor beta chains were all obtained from the same sample, sequenced in a study of vaccination and CD4 T cells after COVID-19. No antigens are known for them. Cultured CD4+ T-cell DNA underwent Oncomine TCR Beta short-read sequencing. MiXCR, run by TCRdb on the PCR reads, gives a single entry per CDR3 protein. The sample shows 15,000 to 20,000 distinct CDR3 sequences, just over 70% of them seen only once. The treatment denotes: approximately nine-day PBMC culture with coronavirus spike peptide pools or control peptides (ViraFEST assay). Sequenced: CD4+ T cells from blood, cultured in vitro. These receptors were collected from a human donor who had recovered from COVID-19.

This clonotype was seen only a few times. The chain couples TRBV20-1 to TRBJ1-3; TRBD1 is a possible D gene (5 bases). Germline V gives CDR1 DFQATT, CDR2 SNEGSKA (reference sequence). The V gene lost 1 base and the J gene lost 0 bases, with 10 bases spanning the gap. The length of the CDR3 is 15 residues. As DNA, the CDR3 is TGCAGTGCTAGAGTGAGGGACTTCTCTGGAAACACCATATATTTT. It translates to CSARVRDFSGNTIYF.

J is TRBJ2-3 and V is TRBV20-1, with D unresolved. Germline lookup yields CDR1 DFQATT and CDR2 SNEGSKA (reference sequence). There are 15 residues in the CDR3. V lost 6 bases, J lost 1 base, and 17 bases lay in between. The CDR3 nucleotides are TGCAGTGCAGCCCCGCTAGAAAGGGGCACAGATACGCAGTATTTT. Protein: CSAAPLERGTDTQYF.

The chain employs TRBV12-3 or TRBV12-4 and TRBJ2-2; 8 nucleotides align to TRBD2. This CDR3 has 16 amino acids. With V trimmed by 2 bases and J by 1 base, 3 bases remained unmatched. CDR3 in DNA: TGTGCCAGCAGTTTACGGGCGGGAGGGAACACCGGGGAGCTGTTTTTT. It translates to CASSLRAGGNTGELFF.

This clonotype was recorded a few times. This sequence joins TRBV6-1 and TRBJ2-5; tentatively, D is TRBD2 (6 bases). The CDR3 is 14 residues long. V was trimmed by 7 bases and J by 2 bases, leaving 14 bases between them. Germline-derived CDR1 and CDR2 are MNHNS and SASEGT. CDR3 DNA: TGTGCCAGCACCTTACCGGGGGAGCAAGAGACCCAGTACTTC. Its translation: CASTLPGEQETQYF.

The chain joins TRBV7-2 to TRBJ2-3; 8 bases line up with TRBD2. Germline CDR1 SGHTA, CDR2 FQGNSA. The CDR3 has 13 residues. V was clipped by 5 bases and J by 5 bases; unmatched bases: 3. The CDR3 DNA reads as TGTGCCAGCAGCACGCGGGGGGAAGATACGCAGTATTTT. This gives the protein CASSTRGEDTQYF.

The chain carries TRBV6-1 and TRBJ1-2; the D is unclear. V was clipped by 4 bases and J by 4 bases, with 16 bases between them. The CDR3 is made up of 15 amino acids. CDR1 and CDR2 from the germline V gene are MNHNS and SASEGT. CDR3 sequence: CASSAPGRGVYGYTF. The CDR3 DNA is TGTGCCAGCAGTGCCCCGGGCCGCGGAGTCTATGGCTACACCTTC.

The table lists this clonotype with a few counts. The chain links TRBV7-2 to TRBJ1-2, with 7 bases aligning to TRBD1. With V trimmed by 2 bases and J by 5 bases, 5 bases remained unmatched. This CDR3 region has 14 residues. Germline CDR1 and CDR2: SGHTA and FQGNSA. CDR3 nucleotides: TGTGCCAGCAGCTTACAGGGGGTGGGGTATGGCTACACCTTC. It yields the protein CASSLQGVGYGYTF.

The V call is TRBV19, the J call TRBJ2-3; D not certain. The CDR3 sequence is 12 residues long. CDR1 is LNHDA, CDR2 SQIVND, per germline (reference sequence). V shed 5 bases and J shed 3 bases, with 6 bases lying between them. CDR3 DNA: TGTGCCAGTAGTTTCTTGACAGATACGCAGTATTTT. The encoded protein is CASSFLTDTQYF.

V gene TRBV6-5 combines with J gene TRBJ2-1; D might be TRBD2 (5 bases). The CDR3 is 15 residues long. Trimming cost V 4 bases and J 3 bases, with 13 bases left between them. Germline lookup yields CDR1 MNHEY and CDR2 SVGAGI. The CDR3 protein is CASSLRTAGYNEQFF. CDR3 DNA sequence: TGTGCCAGCAGTTTAAGGACTGCCGGCTACAATGAGCAGTTCTTC.

The rearrangement joins TRBV20-1 to TRBJ2-7; 7 bases align to TRBD1. CDR1 and CDR2 from the germline V gene are DFQATT and SNEGSKA (reference sequence). Unmatched junction bases numbered 11, after V lost 5 bases and J lost 7 bases. The CDR3 has 13 amino acids. The DNA for the CDR3 is TGCAGTGCTTCACAGGGGCCGCAGAGGGAGCAGTACTTC. Residues: CSASQGPQREQYF.

The chain has TRBV7-2 and TRBJ1-1; 8 bases map to TRBD1. J was trimmed by 0 bases and V by 4 bases; bases with no gene match: 4. CDR3 length: 15 amino acids. Germline V gene sequence: CDR1 SGHTA, CDR2 FQGNSA. The CDR3 bases are TGTGCCAGCAGCTCCCGACAGGGGATGAACACTGAAGCTTTCTTT. Its protein is CASSSRQGMNTEAFF.

The chain couples TRBV7-2 to TRBJ2-5; 9 bases map to TRBD2. This CDR3 is 15 amino acids long. Looked up from germline, CDR1 is SGHTA and CDR2 is FQGNSA. J gave up 5 bases and V 4 bases, and 8 bases lay outside the gene matches. The CDR3 reads CASSSGLASVETQYF. In DNA form, the CDR3 reads TGTGCCAGCAGCTCAGGACTAGCGAGTGTGGAGACCCAGTACTTC.

The gene calls are TRBV6-5 and TRBJ2-7; no clear D. Deletions cut 0 bases from V and 7 bases from J, with 7 bases between. Germline CDR1 and CDR2: MNHEY and SVGAGI. This CDR3 region has 12 residues. In DNA form, the CDR3 reads TGTGCCAGCAGTTACTCGTCCAGGGAGCAGTACTTC. Encoded protein: CASSYSSREQYF.

The chain joins TRBV7-8 to TRBJ1-2; TRBD1 is a possible D gene (5 bases). The CDR3 is 15 amino acids. V was clipped by 6 bases and J by 8 bases, with 22 bases between them. CDR1 and CDR2 from the germline V gene are SGHVS and FQNEAQ. The CDR3 region is CASSPPTGSYGGYTF. As DNA, the CDR3 is TGTGCCAGCAGTCCCCCCACAGGTAGCTATGGCGGCTACACCTTC.

The chain joins TRBV20-1 to TRBJ2-7, with TRBD2 matching over 9 bases. CDR1 and CDR2 from the germline V gene are DFQATT and SNEGSKA (reference sequence). With 6 bases clipped from V and 0 bases from J, the junction kept 21 bases outside the gene matches. CDR3 length: 19 residues. Here the CDR3 DNA reads TGCAGTGCAACGAGGGGGAGGCTAGCGGGGCGACACAGCTCCTACGAGCAGTACTTC. Translating gives CSATRGRLAGRHSSYEQYF.

This chain joins TRBV19 and TRBJ2-2, with unresolved D. V was cut by 1 base and J by 3 bases, with 6 bases left in between. The CDR3 has 14 residues. Germline loops: CDR1 LNHDA, CDR2 SQIVND (reference sequence). The CDR3 DNA follows: TGTGCCAGTAGTATAGTTCGGGACACCGGGGAGCTGTTTTTT. It codes for CASSIVRDTGELFF.

The chain carries TRBV7-8 and TRBJ1-3; TRBD1 is a possible D gene (6 bases). Looked up from germline, CDR1 is SGHVS and CDR2 is FQNEAQ. The CDR3 is 15 residues long. The V end lost 5 bases, the J end lost 0 bases, and 11 bases lay between the germline ends. The CDR3 region is CASSTGQISGNTIYF. The CDR3 DNA reads TGTGCCAGCAGCACCGGACAGATCTCTGGAAACACCATATATTTT. The entire variable domain, with the rest obtained from reference TRBV7-8 and TRBJ1-3, is as follows: GAGVSQSPRYKVAKRGQDVALRCDPISGHVSLFWYQQALGQGPEFLTYFQNEAQLDKSGLPSDRFFAERPEGSVSTLKIQRTQQEDSAVYLCASSTGQISGNTIYFGEGSWLTVV.

The chain recombines TRBV6-1 with TRBJ1-5; D is unresolved. With 6 bases removed from V and 0 bases from J, the gap between germline ends came to 6 bases. CDR1 MNHNS and CDR2 SASEGT come from the germline V gene. The CDR3 is made up of 13 amino acids. CDR3 residues: CASRGNSNQPQHF. CDR3 nucleotide sequence: TGTGCCAGCAGGGGCAATAGCAATCAGCCCCAGCATTTT.

This chain links TRBV27 with TRBJ1-2; tentatively, D is TRBD1 (5 bases). The length of the CDR3 is 14 residues. Germline lookup yields CDR1 MNHEY and CDR2 SMNVEV (reference sequence). V lost 6 bases to trimming and J lost 7 bases, with 18 bases between them. CDR3 DNA: TGTGCCAGCAGCCTCGGGACCAACTTTGGTGGCTACACCTTC. It yields the protein CASSLGTNFGGYTF.

This clonotype was observed a single time. The chain is built from TRBV19 and TRBJ2-7; 9 positions match TRBD2. V gave up 4 bases and J gave up 0 bases; unmatched junction bases: 1. The length of the CDR3 is 14 residues. The V gene's germline CDR1 is LNHDA and CDR2 SQIVND (reference sequence). CDR3 bases: TGTGCCAGTAGTAAGCGGGAGGACTCCTACGAGCAGTACTTC. This codes for CASSKREDSYEQYF.

The rearrangement joins TRBV27 to TRBJ1-4; 7 bases are shared with TRBD1. The V and J ends lost 5 bases and 11 bases, in that order; junction bases with no gene match: 8. This CDR3 is built from 13 residues. Looked up from germline, CDR1 is MNHEY and CDR2 is SMNVEV (reference sequence). In DNA form, the CDR3 reads TGTGCCAGCAGTAAGGGACAGCGGAGTAAACTGTTTTTT. Protein: CASSKGQRSKLFF.

A few counts support this clonotype. The CDR3 spells CASSGEGAVYGYTF. The CDR3, as DNA: TGTGCCAGCAGTGGGGAGGGGGCGGTCTATGGCTACACCTTC. This chain links TRBV2 with TRBJ1-2; 7 bases align to TRBD1. Germline CDR1 is SNHLY and CDR2 is FYNNEI. With 4 bases clipped from V and 4 bases from J, the junction kept 6 bases outside the gene matches. The CDR3 has 14 amino acids. The entire variable domain, with the rest obtained from reference TRBV2 and TRBJ1-2, is as follows: EPEVTQTPSHQVTQMGQEVILRCVPISNHLYFYWYRQILGQKVEFLVSFYNNEISEKSEIFDDQFSVERPDGSNFTLKIRSTKLEDSAMYFCASSGEGAVYGYTFGSGTRLTVV.

The V call is TRBV19, the J call TRBJ1-5; tentative D call: TRBD1 (5 bases). Trimming left V 3 bases short and J 4 bases short, with 13 bases between. The CDR3 length is 15 residues. Germline V gives CDR1 LNHDA, CDR2 SQIVND (reference sequence). The chain's CDR3 is CASSILIKGNQPQHF. The CDR3 nucleotides read TGTGCCAGTAGTATCTTGATAAAGGGGAATCAGCCCCAGCATTTT.

The V call is TRBV18, the J call TRBJ2-5; TRBD2 matches at 13 bases. With 8 bases clipped from V and 5 bases from J, the junction kept 11 bases outside the gene matches. The CDR3 runs 16 residues. Germline CDR1 KGHSH, CDR2 LQKENI. CDR3 sequence reads: CASAGTSGTMVETQYF. In DNA form, the CDR3 reads TGTGCCAGCGCAGGGACTAGCGGGACCATGGTTGAGACCCAGTACTTC.

This clonotype was observed a handful of times. The genes are TRBV12-3 or TRBV12-4 and TRBJ1-2, with a weak D call TRBD1 (5 bases). The CDR3 extends over 13 amino acids. Between the trimmed V and J ends, which lost 2 bases and 3 bases, there was a span of 7 bases. The CDR3 spells CASSLQGDYGYTF. The CDR3 DNA is TGTGCCAGCAGTTTACAGGGCGACTATGGCTACACCTTC.

V is TRBV6-1 and J is TRBJ1-2, with 9 positions matching TRBD1. Trimming at V came to 2 bases and at J to 4 bases, leaving 14 bases not matched to a gene. This CDR3 region has 18 residues. CDR1 is MNHNS, CDR2 SASEGT, per germline. The CDR3 DNA is TGTGCCAGCAGTGAATGGTGGGGCACAGGGGGCGCTGGCTATGGCTACACCTTC. It codes for CASSEWWGTGGAGYGYTF.

The rearrangement links TRBV7-2 to TRBJ1-2, with TRBD1 as a possible D gene (6 bases). The CDR3 contains 14 residues. The V gene's germline CDR1 is SGHTA and CDR2 FQGNSA. Trimming took 1 base from V and 6 from J, leaving 12 bases between them. The CDR3 region is CASSLVGGSDGYTF. The CDR3 bases are TGTGCCAGCAGCTTAGTAGGGGGGAGTGATGGCTACACCTTC.

The chain has TRBV20-1 and TRBJ1-6; D possibly corresponds to TRBD1 (5 bases). CDR3 length equals 15 residues. Trimming stripped 6 bases from V and 0 bases from J, with 12 bases between. The germline gives CDR1 DFQATT, CDR2 SNEGSKA (reference sequence). Here the CDR3 reads CSAPGGSSYNSPLHF. The CDR3 nucleotides read TGCAGTGCCCCCGGGGGAAGCTCCTATAATTCACCCCTCCACTTT.

This chain links TRBV7-9 with TRBJ2-1; 7 positions agree with TRBD2. J lost 2 bases, V lost 5 bases, and 3 bases had no gene match. The CDR3 extends over 14 amino acids. The germline gives CDR1 SEHNR, CDR2 FQNEAQ (reference sequence). The CDR3 sequence is CASSRGGTYNEQFF. The CDR3 nucleotides read TGTGCCAGCAGCCGCGGGGGTACCTACAATGAGCAGTTCTTC.

This chain joins TRBV20-1 and TRBJ1-1; D possibly corresponds to TRBD1 (5 bases). The CDR3 length is 13 residues. Deletions cut 5 bases from V and 4 bases from J, with 14 bases between. Germline CDR1 and CDR2: DFQATT and SNEGSKA (reference sequence). The CDR3 sequence is CSALRGDGTEAFF. CDR3 coding DNA: TGCAGTGCTTTACGGGGGGATGGCACTGAAGCTTTCTTT.